This T cell receptor beta chain was sequenced for a study of blood T cell repertoires in COVID-19. Enrolment of Seattle patients took place during active infection, and they were followed longitudinally. Here immunoSEQ multiplex PCR was the method, and the copy in TCRdb shows in-frame clones only, minus some. The profile shows 300,000 or so clones, approximately 87% of them singletons. Per germline, CDR1 ENHRY and CDR2 SYGVKD. This CDR3 contains 13 residues. Trimming removed 2 bases at V and 4 bases at J, with 8 bases between. The clonotype was recovered from a woman between 25 and 40 years old with COVID-19, enrolled during active disease. Sequencing was performed on peripheral blood. The chain combines TRBV10-3 with TRBJ1-2; tentatively, D is TRBD1 (5 bases). CDR3 nucleotides: TGTGCCATCAGTGAGGGGGGGAGCTATGGCTACACCTTC. Translation gives CAISEGGSYGYTF.